This section outlines one T cell receptor (beta chain) sequence together with its context. The sample originates from a study of blood T cell repertoires in COVID-19. V lost 8 bases, J lost 4 bases, and 12 bases lay in between. This CDR3 spans 13 amino acids. CDR1 is SEHNR and CDR2 is FQNEAQ in the germline V gene (reference sequence). Donors in Cohort 3 who had recovered were those with two negative PCRs, healthcare professional clearance, or resolution of their symptoms. Some clones are missing from TCRdb's copy, which holds only in-frame ones; the method was immunoSEQ multiplex PCR. The table lists some 290,000 clones, 85% to 90% of them singletons.

V gene TRBV7-9 combines with J gene TRBJ2-4; D might be TRBD2 (6 bases). The sample taken for sequencing was PBMCs or T cells enriched from blood (not recorded which). The sequence derives from a woman in her twenties or thirties who had recovered from COVID-19. CDR3 residues: CASQPGGKNIQYF. CDR3 nucleotides: TGTGCCAGCCAGCCCGGGGGTAAAAACATTCAGTACTTC.